This T cell receptor (beta chain) was captured by sequencing in a study of cytomegalovirus exposure and HLA in healthy donors. Trimming pared 4 bases from V and 4 bases from J, leaving 11 bases between. Germline CDR1 and CDR2: MNHNS and SASEGT. The CDR3 totals 14 residues. Researchers ran the PCR with 60 Vbeta and 13 Jbeta primers. Produced via immunoSEQ multiplex PCR; TCRdb's table is partial and in-frame only. Among more than 95,000 clones listed, roughly 72% were seen once. With regard to this clone: Antigen specificity is unknown.

Study-wide points: An analysis that came later showed most CMV-associated TCR beta chains appearing HLA-restricted.

Sequencing was performed on PBMCs. The chain carries TRBV6-1 and TRBJ2-1; TRBD2 is a possible D gene (6 bases). This receptor was obtained from a woman aged 18-35 years in good health and CMV-seropositive. The DNA of the CDR3 is TGTGCCAGCAGTGGGGGGACTCGATACAATGAGCAGTTCTTC. Translated: CASSGGTRYNEQFF.